This T cell receptor (beta chain) was documented in a study of CD8+CD57+ T cells in acquired aplastic anemia. In the study overall: Sorted CD4+ and CD8+ cells yielded DNA averaging approximately 3.5 ug. Whole-study findings and limits: Patients and controls had in common twenty-nine CD8+ CDR3 sequences.

This clonotype came up many times. Antigen: not known. By flow cytometry, patients selected for sequencing had shown an expansion of CD8+CD57+ cells. The diagnosis in all patients was severe acquired aplastic anemia. Patients had received no therapy at the time of blood sampling. Genomic DNA served as template for TCR beta VDJ and CDR3 profiling. From the reads, TCRdb called clonotypes with MiXCR, one entry per CDR3 protein. The sample lists approximately 300,000 distinct CDR3 sequences; roughly 53% were seen once. The CDR3 runs to 15 residues. The trim removed 8 bases at V and 6 bases at J, leaving 9 bases unmatched. CDR1 is MNHEY and CDR2 is SVGAGI in the germline V gene.

The TCR comes from a human donor with aplastic anemia. The chain carries TRBV6-5 and TRBJ1-4, with 10 bases lining up with TRBD1. Sequences were obtained from sorted CD4+, CD8+, or CD8+CD57+ T cells (not recorded which) from PBMCs. The DNA of the CDR3 is TGTGCCAGCTGCCATTCCGGGACAGGGGATGAAAAACTGTTTTTT. Its translation is CASCHSGTGDEKLFF.